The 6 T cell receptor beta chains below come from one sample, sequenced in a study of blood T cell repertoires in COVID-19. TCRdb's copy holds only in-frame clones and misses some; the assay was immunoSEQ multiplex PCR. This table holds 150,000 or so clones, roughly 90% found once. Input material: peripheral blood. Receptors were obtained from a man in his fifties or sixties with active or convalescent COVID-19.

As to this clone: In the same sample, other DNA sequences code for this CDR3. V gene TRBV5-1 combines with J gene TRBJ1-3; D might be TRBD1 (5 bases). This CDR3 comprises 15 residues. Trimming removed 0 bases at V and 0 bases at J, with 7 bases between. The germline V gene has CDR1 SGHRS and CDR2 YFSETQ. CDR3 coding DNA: TGCGCCAGCAGCTTGGGACAGATCTCTGGAAACACCATATATTTT. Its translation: CASSLGQISGNTIYF.

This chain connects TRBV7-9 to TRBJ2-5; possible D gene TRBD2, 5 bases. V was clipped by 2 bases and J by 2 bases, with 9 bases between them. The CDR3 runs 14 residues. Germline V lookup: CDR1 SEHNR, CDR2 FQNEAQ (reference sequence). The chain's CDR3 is CASSLSSGQETQYF. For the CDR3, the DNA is TGTGCCAGCAGCTTATCAAGCGGACAAGAGACCCAGTACTTC. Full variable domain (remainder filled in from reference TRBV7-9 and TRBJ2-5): DTGVSQNPRHKITKRGQNVTFRCDPISEHNRLYWYRQTLGQGPEFLTYFQNEAQLEKSRLLSDRFSAERPKGSFSTLEIQRTEQGDSAMYLCASSLSSGQETQYFGPGTRLLVL.

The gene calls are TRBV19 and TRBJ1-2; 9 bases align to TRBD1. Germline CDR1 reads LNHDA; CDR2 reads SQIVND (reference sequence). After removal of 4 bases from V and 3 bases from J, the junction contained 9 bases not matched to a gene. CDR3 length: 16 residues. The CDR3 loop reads CASSTRTGVKDYGYTF. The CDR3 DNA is TGTGCCAGTAGTACTCGGACAGGGGTCAAAGACTATGGCTACACCTTC. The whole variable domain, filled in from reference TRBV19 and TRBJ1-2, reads DGGITQSPKYLFRKEGQNVTLSCEQNLNHDAMYWYRQDPGQGLRLIYYSQIVNDFQKGDIAEGYSVSREKKESFPLTVTSAQKNPTAFYLCASSTRTGVKDYGYTFGSGTRLTVV.

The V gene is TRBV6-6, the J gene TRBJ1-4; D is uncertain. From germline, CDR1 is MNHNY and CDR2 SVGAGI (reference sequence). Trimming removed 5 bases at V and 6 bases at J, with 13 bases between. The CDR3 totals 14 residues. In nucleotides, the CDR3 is TGTGCCAGCAGTAACGACAATTCCGATGAAAAACTGTTTTTT. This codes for CASSNDNSDEKLFF.

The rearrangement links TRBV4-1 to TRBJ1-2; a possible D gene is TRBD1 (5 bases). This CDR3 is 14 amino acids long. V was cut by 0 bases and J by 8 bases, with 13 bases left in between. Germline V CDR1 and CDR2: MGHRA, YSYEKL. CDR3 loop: CASSQDRGAGGYTF. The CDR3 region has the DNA TGCGCCAGCAGCCAAGATAGGGGCGCGGGGGGCTACACCTTC.

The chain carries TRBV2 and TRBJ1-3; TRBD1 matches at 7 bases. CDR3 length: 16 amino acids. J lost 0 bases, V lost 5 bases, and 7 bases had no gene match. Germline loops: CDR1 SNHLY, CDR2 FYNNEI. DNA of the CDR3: TGTGCCAGCAGTTCGCCGGGACAGAGCTCTGGAAACACCATATATTTT. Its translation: CASSSPGQSSGNTIYF. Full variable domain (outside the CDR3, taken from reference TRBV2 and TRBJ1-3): EPEVTQTPSHQVTQMGQEVILRCVPISNHLYFYWYRQILGQKVEFLVSFYNNEISEKSEIFDDQFSVERPDGSNFTLKIRSTKLEDSAMYFCASSSPGQSSGNTIYFGEGSWLTVV.